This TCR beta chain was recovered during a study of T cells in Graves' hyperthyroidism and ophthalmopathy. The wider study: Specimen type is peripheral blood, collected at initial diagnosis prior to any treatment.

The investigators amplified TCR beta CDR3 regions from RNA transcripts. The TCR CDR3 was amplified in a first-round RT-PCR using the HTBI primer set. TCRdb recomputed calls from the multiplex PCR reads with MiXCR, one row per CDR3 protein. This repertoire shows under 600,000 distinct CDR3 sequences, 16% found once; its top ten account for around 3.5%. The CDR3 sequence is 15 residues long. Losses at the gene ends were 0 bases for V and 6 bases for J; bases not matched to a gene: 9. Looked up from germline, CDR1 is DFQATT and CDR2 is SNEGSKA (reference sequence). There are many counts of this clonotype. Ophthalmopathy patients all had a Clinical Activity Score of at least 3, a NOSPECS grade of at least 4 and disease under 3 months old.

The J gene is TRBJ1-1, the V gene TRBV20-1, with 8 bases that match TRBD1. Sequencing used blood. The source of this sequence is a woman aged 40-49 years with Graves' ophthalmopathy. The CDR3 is CSARDPSTGGSEAFF. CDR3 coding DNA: TGCAGTGCTAGAGACCCTTCTACAGGGGGTTCTGAAGCTTTCTTT.